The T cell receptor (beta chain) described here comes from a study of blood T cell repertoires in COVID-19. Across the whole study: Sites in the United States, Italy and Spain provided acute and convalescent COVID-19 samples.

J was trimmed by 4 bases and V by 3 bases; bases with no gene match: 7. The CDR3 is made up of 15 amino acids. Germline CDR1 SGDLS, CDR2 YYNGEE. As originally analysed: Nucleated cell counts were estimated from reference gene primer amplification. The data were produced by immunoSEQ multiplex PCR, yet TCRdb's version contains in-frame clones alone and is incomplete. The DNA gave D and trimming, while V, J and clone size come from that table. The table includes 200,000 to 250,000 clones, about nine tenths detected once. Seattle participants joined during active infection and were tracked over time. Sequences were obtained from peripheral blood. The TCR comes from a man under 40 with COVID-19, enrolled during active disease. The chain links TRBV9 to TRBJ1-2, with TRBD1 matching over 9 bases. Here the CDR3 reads CASSAGDRELYGYTF. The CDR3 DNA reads TGTGCCAGCAGCGCGGGGGACAGGGAACTCTATGGCTACACCTTC.